This T cell receptor (beta chain) derives from a study of cytomegalovirus exposure and HLA in healthy donors. PCR employed 60 Vbeta and 13 Jbeta primers. Here immunoSEQ multiplex PCR was the method, and the copy in TCRdb shows in-frame clones only, minus some. The table has tens of thousands of clones, 79% seen once. Germline trimming cut 3 bases from V and 3 bases from J; bases unmatched to any gene: 13. Germline CDR1 SGHNT, CDR2 YYREEE (reference sequence). This CDR3 is built from 17 residues. As for the donors, each was a healthy bone marrow donor. The chain is built from TRBV5-4 and TRBJ2-5, with TRBD2 identical over 8 bases. The TCR originated in a woman aged 40 to 50 in good health and CMV-seropositive. Material: PBMCs. The CDR3 nucleotides read TGTGCCAGCAGCTCGGGAGGGCAGGCGGGGGTCAAAGAGACCCAGTACTTC. This translates into CASSSGGQAGVKETQYF.